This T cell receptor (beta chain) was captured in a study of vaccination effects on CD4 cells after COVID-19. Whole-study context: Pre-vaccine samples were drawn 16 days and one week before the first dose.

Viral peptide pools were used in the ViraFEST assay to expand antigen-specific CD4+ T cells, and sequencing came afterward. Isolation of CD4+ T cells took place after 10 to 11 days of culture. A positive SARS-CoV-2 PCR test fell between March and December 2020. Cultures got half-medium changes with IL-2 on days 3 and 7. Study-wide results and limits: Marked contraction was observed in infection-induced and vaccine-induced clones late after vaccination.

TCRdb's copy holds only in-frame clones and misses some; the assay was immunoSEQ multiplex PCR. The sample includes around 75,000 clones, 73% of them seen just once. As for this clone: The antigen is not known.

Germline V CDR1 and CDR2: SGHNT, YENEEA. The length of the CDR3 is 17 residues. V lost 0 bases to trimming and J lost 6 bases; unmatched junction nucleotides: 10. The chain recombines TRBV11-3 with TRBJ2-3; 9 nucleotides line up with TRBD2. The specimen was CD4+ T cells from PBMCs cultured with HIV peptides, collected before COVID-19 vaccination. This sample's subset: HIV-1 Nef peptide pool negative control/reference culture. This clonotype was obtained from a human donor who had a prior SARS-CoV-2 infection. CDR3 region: CASSLDLGGRAGDTQYF. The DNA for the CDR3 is TGTGCCAGCAGCTTAGATCTCGGCGGGAGGGCAGGGGATACGCAGTATTTT.